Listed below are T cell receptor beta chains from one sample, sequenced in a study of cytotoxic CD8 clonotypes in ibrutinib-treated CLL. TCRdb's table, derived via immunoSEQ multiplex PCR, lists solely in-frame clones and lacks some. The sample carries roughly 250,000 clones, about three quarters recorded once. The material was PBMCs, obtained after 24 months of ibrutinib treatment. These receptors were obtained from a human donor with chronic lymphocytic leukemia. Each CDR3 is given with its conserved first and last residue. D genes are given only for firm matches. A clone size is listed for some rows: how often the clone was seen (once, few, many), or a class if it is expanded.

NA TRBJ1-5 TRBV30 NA CAWSALGRGQPQHF TGTGCCTGGAGTGCCCTCGGGAGAGGCCAGCCCCAGCATTTT
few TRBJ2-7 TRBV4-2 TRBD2 CASSQDLASGSGEQYF TGTGCCAGCAGCCAAGATCTAGCTAGCGGGAGTGGGGAGCAGTACTTC
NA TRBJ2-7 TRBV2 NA CASSDAWAGSYEQYF TGTGCCAGCAGTGACGCGTGGGCCGGTTCCTACGAGCAGTACTTC
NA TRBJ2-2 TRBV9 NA CAASQDVTGELFF TGTGCCGCCAGCCAGGATGTCACCGGGGAGCTGTTTTTT
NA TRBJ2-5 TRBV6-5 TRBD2 CASSAGTSGQETQYF TGTGCCAGCAGCGCAGGGACTAGCGGACAAGAGACCCAGTACTTC
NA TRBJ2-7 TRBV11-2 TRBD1 CASSYKQGLTYEQYF TGTGCCAGCAGCTACAAACAGGGGCTCACCTACGAGCAGTACTTC
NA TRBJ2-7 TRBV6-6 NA CASSYGHSYEQYF TGTGCCAGCAGTTACGGGCACTCCTACGAGCAGTACTTC
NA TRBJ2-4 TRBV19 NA CASSGSNKNIQYF TGTGCCAGTAGCGGGAGCAACAAAAACATTCAGTACTTC
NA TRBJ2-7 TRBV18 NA CASSPLGQGYEQYF TGTGCCAGCTCACCACTGGGGCAGGGCTACGAGCAGTACTTC
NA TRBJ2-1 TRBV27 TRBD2 CASTSFPTSGYNEQFF TGTGCCAGCACCTCATTCCCGACTAGCGGGTACAATGAGCAGTTCTTC
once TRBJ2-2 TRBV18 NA CASSPLSQGNTGELFF TGTGCCAGCTCACCGTTGTCACAGGGTAACACCGGGGAGCTGTTTTTT
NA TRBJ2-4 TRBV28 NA CASSDSGLDIQYF TGTGCCAGCAGCGATTCGGGTTTGGACATTCAGTACTTC
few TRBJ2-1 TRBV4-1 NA CASSQELAPGNEQFF TGCGCCAGCAGCCAAGAGCTAGCGCCTGGGAATGAGCAGTTCTTC
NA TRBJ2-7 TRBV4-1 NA CASSQGLLDEQYF TGCGCCAGCAGCCAAGGTCTCCTAGACGAGCAGTACTTC
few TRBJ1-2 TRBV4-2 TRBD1 CASSQDRGDYGYTF TGTGCCAGCAGCCAAGACAGGGGGGACTATGGCTACACCTTC
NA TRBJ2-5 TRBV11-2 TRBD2 CASSLLTSGRSRETQYF TGTGCCAGCAGCTTACTTACTAGCGGGAGGTCGAGGGAGACCCAGTACTTC
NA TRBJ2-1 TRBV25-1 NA CASTPEGTGSDEQFF TGTGCCAGCACTCCTGAAGGAACAGGGTCCGATGAGCAGTTCTTC
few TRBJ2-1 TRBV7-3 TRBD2 CASSIGTSVYNEQFF TGTGCCAGCAGCATCGGGACTAGCGTTTACAATGAGCAGTTCTTC
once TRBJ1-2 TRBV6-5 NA CASSYSNLRGNYGYTF TGTGCCAGCAGTTACTCGAACCTTAGGGGGAACTATGGCTACACCTTC
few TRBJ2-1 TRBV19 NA CASSGTLNYNEQFF TGTGCCAGTAGTGGGACACTGAACTACAATGAGCAGTTCTTC
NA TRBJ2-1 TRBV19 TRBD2 CASSISGTSGWGEQFF TGTGCCAGTAGTATCTCCGGGACTAGCGGGTGGGGTGAGCAGTTCTTC
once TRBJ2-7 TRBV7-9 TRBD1 CASSLSPLGSGGLYEQYF TGTGCCAGCAGCTTATCCCCCTTGGGGTCAGGGGGTCTCTACGAGCAGTACTTC
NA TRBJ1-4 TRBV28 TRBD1 CASSIQGEGEKLFF TGTGCCAGCAGCATACAGGGGGAGGGTGAAAAACTGTTTTTT
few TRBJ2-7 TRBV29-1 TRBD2 CSVYGVAGVTYEQYF TGCAGCGTCTACGGGGTAGCGGGGGTAACCTACGAGCAGTACTTC
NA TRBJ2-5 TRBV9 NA CASSVDSGAGETQYF TGTGCCAGCAGCGTAGATTCAGGGGCAGGGGAGACCCAGTACTTC
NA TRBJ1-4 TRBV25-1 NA CASSDPGEKLFF TGTGCCAGCAGTGATCCCGGTGAAAAACTGTTTTTT
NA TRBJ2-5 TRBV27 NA CASKGREQETQYF TGTGCCAGCAAAGGGCGGGAACAAGAGACCCAGTACTTC